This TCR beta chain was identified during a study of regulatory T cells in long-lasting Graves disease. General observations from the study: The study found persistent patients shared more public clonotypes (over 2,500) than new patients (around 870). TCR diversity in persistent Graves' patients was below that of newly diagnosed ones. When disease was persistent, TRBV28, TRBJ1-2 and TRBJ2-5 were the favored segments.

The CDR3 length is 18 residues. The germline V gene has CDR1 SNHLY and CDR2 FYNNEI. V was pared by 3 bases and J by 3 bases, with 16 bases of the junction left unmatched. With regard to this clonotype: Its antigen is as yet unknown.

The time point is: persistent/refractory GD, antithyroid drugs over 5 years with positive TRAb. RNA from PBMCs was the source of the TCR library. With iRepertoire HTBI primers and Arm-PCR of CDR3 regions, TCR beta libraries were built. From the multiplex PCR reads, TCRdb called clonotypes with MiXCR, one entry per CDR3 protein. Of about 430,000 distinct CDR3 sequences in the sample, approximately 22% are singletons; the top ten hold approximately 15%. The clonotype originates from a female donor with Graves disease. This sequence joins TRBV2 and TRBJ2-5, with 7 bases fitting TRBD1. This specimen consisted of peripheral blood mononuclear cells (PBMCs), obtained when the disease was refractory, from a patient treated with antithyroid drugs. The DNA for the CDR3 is TGTGCCAGCAGTGATCTGCACACCGGGACAGACGTCGAAGAGACCCAGTACTTC. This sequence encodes CASSDLHTGTDVEETQYF. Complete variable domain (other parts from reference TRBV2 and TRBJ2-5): EPEVTQTPSHQVTQMGQEVILRCVPISNHLYFYWYRQILGQKVEFLVSFYNNEISEKSEIFDDQFSVERPDGSNFTLKIRSTKLEDSAMYFCASSDLHTGTDVEETQYFGPGTRLLVL.